This TCR beta chain appears in the sequencing data of a study of blood T cell repertoires in COVID-19. Study background: Nucleic acid was either cDNA or gDNA, and it came from T cells, B-cell-depleted T cells, or PBMCs.

Per germline, CDR1 SGHRS and CDR2 YFSETQ. Trimming pared 3 bases from V and 4 bases from J, leaving 26 bases between. The CDR3 runs 18 residues. In the study's own analysis: For nucleated cells, counts were estimated from reference gene primer amplification. This table comes from immunoSEQ multiplex PCR, and its TCRdb copy is limited to in-frame clones, with some not included. V and J calls plus clone size are reproduced from that table; the DNA served to infer D and trimming. The sample shows 380,000 or so clones, approximately 86% of them seen only once. The cohort comprised adults aged roughly 18 to 95 years residing in 24 US areas. Clinical histories supplied by participants themselves formed the basis of cohort assignment. This clone has just a few counts.

The sequenced sample was PBMCs or T cells enriched from blood (not recorded which). This receptor was taken from a woman in her thirties or forties with acute COVID-19. The gene calls are TRBV5-1 and TRBJ2-7, with a possible D match to TRBD2 (8 bases). CDR3 nucleotides: TGCGCCAGCAGCTCGGGAGGGGCCTACGGGACAGAGAATTACGAGCAGTACTTC. Its translation: CASSSGGAYGTENYEQYF.